This T cell receptor (beta chain) was recovered during a study of OX40 agonist ivuxolimab in advanced cancers. Study-level points and caveats: There were, on average, more expanded clones in CD8+ T cells than in CD4+. Among the nonresponders, some also had low normalized T-cell clonal expansion. It was not determined which antigens were specifically recognized by the peripheral T cells that had undergone clonal expansion.

Here immunoSEQ multiplex PCR was the method, and the copy in TCRdb shows in-frame clones only, minus some. The table has 90,000 to 100,000 clones, roughly 95% seen once; the top ten hold 2%. CDR3 length: 14 residues. On this clone itself: No antigen is known for it.

J is TRBJ1-5 and V is TRBV21-1. TRBV21-1 is termed a pseudogene. This specimen was CD4+ or CD8+ T cells sorted from blood, taken in a trial of the OX40 agonist ivuxolimab. The TCR originated in an adult with an advanced solid tumor such as melanoma, head and neck, liver or kidney cancer. The CDR3 nucleotides read TGTGCCAGCAGCAAAAGGCCAGCCATTCAGCCCCAGCATTTT. This translates into CASSKRPAIQPQHF.